This T cell receptor (beta chain) was documented in a study of T cell changes during pregnancy in multiple sclerosis (dated by TCRdb to between 2018 and 2021). About the full investigation: The study looked at changes in the T cell repertoire across pregnancy in women with multiple sclerosis.

V drops 2 bases and J drops 1 base, leaving 17 bases in between. From cysteine to phenylalanine, the CDR3 is 17 amino acids long. The CDR3 DNA has 51 bases and is translated from base 1. Sequences KGHSH (CDR1) and LQKENI (CDR2) are obtained from the germline V gene. This clone is categorized as medium-sized (0.01 to 0.1%). It lacks a known antigen. No base quality information exists; no much larger clone differs at one position. Library construction relied on the immunoSEQ multiplex PCR assay. TCRdb retrieved this table from immuneACCESS and kept in-frame rearrangements only. Not all clones are present; in checked studies, unresolved V genes account for under half, and no reason is known for the remainder. The sample records some 40,000 clones, approximately 88% of which are singletons. The ten largest clones represent around 0.6% of the sample.

The sequence is built from TRBV18 and TRBJ1-1; possibly the D gene is TRBD1, per 6 matching bases. The source is a female donor with multiple sclerosis, enrolled in a pregnancy study. Sequencing used CD4+ T cells from peripheral blood mononuclear cells, obtained in the first trimester of pregnancy. The bases read TGTGCCAGCTCACCAGTTCAAGGGGTGGACAGGAACACTGAAGCTTTCTTT. Protein translation: CASSPVQGVDRNTEAFF.